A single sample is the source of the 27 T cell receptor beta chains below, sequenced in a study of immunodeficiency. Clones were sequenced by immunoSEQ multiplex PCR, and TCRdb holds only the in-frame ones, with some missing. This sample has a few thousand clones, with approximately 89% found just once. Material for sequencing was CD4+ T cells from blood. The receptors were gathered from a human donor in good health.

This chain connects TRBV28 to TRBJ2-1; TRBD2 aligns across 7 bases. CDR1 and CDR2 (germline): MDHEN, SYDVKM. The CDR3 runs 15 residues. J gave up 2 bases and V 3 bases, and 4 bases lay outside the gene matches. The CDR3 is CASSLGGRAYNEQFF. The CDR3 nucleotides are TGTGCCAGCAGTTTGGGTGGGAGGGCCTACAATGAGCAGTTCTTC.

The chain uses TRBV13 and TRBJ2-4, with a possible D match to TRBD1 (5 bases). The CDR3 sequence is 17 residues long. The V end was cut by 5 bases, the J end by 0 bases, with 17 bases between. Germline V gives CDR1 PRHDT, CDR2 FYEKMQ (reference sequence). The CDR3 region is CASSLRQLARAKNIQYF. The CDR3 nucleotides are TGTGCCAGCAGCCTCCGACAGCTGGCGAGAGCCAAAAACATTCAGTACTTC.

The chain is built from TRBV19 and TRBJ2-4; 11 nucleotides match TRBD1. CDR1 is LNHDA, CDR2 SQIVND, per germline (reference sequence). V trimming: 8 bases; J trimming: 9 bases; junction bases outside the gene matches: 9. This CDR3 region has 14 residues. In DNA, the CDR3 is TGTGCCAGTCGACAGGACAGGGGGCAGAGCATTCAGTACTTC. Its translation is CASRQDRGQSIQYF.

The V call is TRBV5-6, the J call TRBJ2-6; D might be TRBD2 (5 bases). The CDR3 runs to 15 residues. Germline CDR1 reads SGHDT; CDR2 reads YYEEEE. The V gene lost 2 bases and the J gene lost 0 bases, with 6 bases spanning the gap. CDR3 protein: CASSFRGSGANVLTF. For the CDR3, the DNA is TGTGCCAGCAGCTTTCGGGGCTCTGGGGCCAACGTCCTGACTTTC.

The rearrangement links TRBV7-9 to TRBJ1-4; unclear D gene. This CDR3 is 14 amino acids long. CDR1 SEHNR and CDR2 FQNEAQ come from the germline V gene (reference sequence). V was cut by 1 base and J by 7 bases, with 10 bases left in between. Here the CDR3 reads CASSLGSGSEKLFF. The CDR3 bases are TGTGCCAGCAGCTTAGGTTCGGGGAGTGAAAAACTGTTTTTT. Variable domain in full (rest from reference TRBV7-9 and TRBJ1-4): DTGVSQNPRHKITKRGQNVTFRCDPISEHNRLYWYRQTLGQGPEFLTYFQNEAQLEKSRLLSDRFSAERPKGSFSTLEIQRTEQGDSAMYLCASSLGSGSEKLFFGSGTQLSVL.

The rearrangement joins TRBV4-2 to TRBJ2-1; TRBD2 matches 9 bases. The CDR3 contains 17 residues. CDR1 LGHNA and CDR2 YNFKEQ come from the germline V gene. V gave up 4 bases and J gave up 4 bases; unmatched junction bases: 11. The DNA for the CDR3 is TGTGCCAGCAGCCGATTTCCCATTAGCGGGAGTTACAATGAGCAGTTCTTC. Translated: CASSRFPISGSYNEQFF.

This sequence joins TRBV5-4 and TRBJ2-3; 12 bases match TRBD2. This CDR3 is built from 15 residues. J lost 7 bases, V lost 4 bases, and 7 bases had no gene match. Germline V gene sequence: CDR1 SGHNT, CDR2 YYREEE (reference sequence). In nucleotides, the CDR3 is TGTGCCAGCAGCATGCGGACTAGCGGGACACATACGCAGTATTTT. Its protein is CASSMRTSGTHTQYF.

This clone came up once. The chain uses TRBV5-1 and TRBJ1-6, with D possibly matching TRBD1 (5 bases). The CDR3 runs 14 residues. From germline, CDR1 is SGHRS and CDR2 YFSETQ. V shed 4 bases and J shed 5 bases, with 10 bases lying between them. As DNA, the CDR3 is TGCGCCAGCAGCCGACAGTTAGATAATTCACCCCTCCACTTT. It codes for CASSRQLDNSPLHF. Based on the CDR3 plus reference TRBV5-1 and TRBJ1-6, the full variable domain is KAGVTQTPRYLIKTRGQQVTLSCSPISGHRSVSWYQQTPGQGLQFLFEYFSETQRNKGNFPGRFSGRQFSNSRSEMNVSTLELGDSALYLCASSRQLDNSPLHFGNGTRLTVT.

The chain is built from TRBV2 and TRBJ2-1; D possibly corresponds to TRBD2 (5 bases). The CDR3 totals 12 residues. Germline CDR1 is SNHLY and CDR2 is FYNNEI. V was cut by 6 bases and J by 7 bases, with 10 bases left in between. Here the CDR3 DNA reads TGTGCCAGCAGGGAGGACTCAAATGAGCAGTTCTTC. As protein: CASREDSNEQFF. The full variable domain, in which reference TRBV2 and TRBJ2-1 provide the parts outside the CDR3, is EPEVTQTPSHQVTQMGQEVILRCVPISNHLYFYWYRQILGQKVEFLVSFYNNEISEKSEIFDDQFSVERPDGSNFTLKIRSTKLEDSAMYFCASREDSNEQFFGPGTRLTVL.

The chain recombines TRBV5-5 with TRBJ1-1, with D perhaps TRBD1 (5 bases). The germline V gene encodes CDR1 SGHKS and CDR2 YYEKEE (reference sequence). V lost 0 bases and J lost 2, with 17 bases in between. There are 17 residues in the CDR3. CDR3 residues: CASSLVLRGYINTEAFF. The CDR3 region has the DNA TGTGCCAGCAGCTTGGTGTTAAGGGGCTACATAAACACTGAAGCTTTCTTT.

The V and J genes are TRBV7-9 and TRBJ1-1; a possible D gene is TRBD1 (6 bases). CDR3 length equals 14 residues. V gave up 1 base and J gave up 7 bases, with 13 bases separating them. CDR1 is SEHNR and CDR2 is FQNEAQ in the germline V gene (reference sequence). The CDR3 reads CASSLGVAGVEAFF. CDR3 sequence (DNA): TGTGCCAGCAGCTTAGGGGTGGCAGGGGTTGAAGCTTTCTTT.

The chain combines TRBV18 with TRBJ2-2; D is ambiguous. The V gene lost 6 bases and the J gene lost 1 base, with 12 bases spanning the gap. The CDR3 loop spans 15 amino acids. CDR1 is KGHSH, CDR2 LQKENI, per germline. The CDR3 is CASSQRTGNTGELFF. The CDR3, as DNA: TGTGCCAGCTCTCAGAGGACGGGGAACACCGGGGAGCTGTTTTTT.

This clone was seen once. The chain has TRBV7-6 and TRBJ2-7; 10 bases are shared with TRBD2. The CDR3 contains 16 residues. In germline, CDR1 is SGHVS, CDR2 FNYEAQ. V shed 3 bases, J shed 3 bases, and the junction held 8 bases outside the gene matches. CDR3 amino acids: CASSFPKSSGSYEQYF. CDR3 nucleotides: TGTGCCAGCAGCTTTCCTAAATCTAGCGGGAGCTACGAGCAGTACTTC.

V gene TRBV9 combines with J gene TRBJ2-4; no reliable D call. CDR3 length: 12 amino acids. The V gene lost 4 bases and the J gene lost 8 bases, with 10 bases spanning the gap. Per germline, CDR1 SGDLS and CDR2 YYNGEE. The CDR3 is CASSPHTDIQYF. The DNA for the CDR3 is TGTGCCAGCAGCCCCCACACTGACATTCAGTACTTC.

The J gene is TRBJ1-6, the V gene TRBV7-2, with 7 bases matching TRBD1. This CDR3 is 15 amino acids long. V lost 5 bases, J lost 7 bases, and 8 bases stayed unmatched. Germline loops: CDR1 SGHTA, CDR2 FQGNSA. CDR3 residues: CASSLQGTVNSPLHF. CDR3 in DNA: TGTGCCAGCAGCCTACAGGGGACGGTAAATTCACCCCTCCACTTT.

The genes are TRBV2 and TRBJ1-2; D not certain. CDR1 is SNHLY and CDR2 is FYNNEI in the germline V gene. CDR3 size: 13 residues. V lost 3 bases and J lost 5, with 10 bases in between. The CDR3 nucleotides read TGTGCCAGCAGTGACAGTGGGAGGTATGGCTACACCTTC. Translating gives CASSDSGRYGYTF. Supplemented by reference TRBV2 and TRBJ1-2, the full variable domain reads EPEVTQTPSHQVTQMGQEVILRCVPISNHLYFYWYRQILGQKVEFLVSFYNNEISEKSEIFDDQFSVERPDGSNFTLKIRSTKLEDSAMYFCASSDSGRYGYTFGSGTRLTVV.

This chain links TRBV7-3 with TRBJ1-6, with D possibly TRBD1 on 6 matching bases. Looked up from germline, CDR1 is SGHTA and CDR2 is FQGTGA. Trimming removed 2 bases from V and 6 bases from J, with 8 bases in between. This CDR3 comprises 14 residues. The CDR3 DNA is TGTGCCAGCAGCTTACAGGGGTCTAATTCACCCCTCCACTTT. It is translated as CASSLQGSNSPLHF.

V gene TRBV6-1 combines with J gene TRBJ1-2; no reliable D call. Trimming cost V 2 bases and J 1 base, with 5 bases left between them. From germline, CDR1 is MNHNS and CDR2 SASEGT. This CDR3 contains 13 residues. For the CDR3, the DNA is TGTGCCAGCAGTGAAAGGGATAACTATGGCTACACCTTC. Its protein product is CASSERDNYGYTF.

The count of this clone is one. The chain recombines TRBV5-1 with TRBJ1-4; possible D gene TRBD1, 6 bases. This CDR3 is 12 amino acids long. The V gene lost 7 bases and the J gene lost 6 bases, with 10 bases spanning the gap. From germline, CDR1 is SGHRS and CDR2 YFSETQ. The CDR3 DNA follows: TGCGCCAGCCGGGACAATTATGAAAAACTGTTTTTT. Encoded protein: CASRDNYEKLFF.

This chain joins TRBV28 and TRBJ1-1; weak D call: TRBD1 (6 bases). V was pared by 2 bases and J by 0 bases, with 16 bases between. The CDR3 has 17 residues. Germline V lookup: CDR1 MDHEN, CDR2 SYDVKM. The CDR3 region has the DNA TGTGCCAGCAGTTTAGGGGGGGCCCCGGTGATGAACACTGAAGCTTTCTTT. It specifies CASSLGGAPVMNTEAFF.

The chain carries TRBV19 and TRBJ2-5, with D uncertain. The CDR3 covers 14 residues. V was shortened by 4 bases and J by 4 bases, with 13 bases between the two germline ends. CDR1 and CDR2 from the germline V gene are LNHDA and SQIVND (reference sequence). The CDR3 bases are TGTGCCAGTAGTACCAGTCCAACGAGAGAGACCCAGTACTTC. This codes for CASSTSPTRETQYF.

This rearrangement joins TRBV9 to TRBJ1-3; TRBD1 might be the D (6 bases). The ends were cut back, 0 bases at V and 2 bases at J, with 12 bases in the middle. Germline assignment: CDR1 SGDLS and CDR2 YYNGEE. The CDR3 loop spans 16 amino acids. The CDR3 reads CASSVEWTATGNTIYF. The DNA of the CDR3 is TGTGCCAGCAGCGTAGAATGGACAGCCACTGGAAACACCATATATTTT. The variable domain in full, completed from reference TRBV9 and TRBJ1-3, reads DSGVTQTPKHLITATGQRVTLRCSPRSGDLSVYWYQQSLDQGLQFLIQYYNGEERAKGNILERFSAQQFPDLHSELNLSSLELGDSALYFCASSVEWTATGNTIYFGEGSWLTVV.

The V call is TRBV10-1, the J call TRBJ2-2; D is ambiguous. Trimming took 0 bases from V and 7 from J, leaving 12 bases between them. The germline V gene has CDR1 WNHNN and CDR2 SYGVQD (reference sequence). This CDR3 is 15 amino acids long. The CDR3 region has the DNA TGCGCCAGCAGTGAGTCGGTCGGAAGGAGCGGGGAGCTGTTTTTT. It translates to CASSESVGRSGELFF.

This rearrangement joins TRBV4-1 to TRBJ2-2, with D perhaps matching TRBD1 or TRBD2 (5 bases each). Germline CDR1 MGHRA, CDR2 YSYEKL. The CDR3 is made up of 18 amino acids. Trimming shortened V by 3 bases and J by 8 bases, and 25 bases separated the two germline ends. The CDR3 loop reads CASSHLPPQGSVIGELFF. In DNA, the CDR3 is TGCGCCAGCAGCCACCTCCCTCCCCAGGGTAGCGTAATAGGGGAGCTGTTTTTT.

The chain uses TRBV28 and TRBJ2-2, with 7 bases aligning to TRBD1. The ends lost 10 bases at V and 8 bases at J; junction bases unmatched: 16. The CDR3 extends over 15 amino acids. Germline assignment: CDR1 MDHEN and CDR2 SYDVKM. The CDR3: CATYPGQVAAGELFF. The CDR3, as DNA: TGTGCCACCTACCCCGGACAGGTCGCGGCTGGGGAGCTGTTTTTT.

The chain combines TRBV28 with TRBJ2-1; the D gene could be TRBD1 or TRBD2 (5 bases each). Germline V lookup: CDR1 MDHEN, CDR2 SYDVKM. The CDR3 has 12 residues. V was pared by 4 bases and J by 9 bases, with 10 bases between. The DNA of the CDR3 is TGTGCCAGCAGTTCAGGGACGGGTGAGCAGTTCTTC. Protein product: CASSSGTGEQFF.

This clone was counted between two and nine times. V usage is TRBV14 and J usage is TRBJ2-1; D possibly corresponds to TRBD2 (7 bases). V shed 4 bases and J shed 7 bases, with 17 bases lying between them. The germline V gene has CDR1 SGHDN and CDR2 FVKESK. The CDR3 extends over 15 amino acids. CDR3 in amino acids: CASSPGRGPRNEQFF. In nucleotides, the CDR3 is TGTGCCAGCAGCCCGGGGCGGGGGCCGAGGAATGAGCAGTTCTTC.